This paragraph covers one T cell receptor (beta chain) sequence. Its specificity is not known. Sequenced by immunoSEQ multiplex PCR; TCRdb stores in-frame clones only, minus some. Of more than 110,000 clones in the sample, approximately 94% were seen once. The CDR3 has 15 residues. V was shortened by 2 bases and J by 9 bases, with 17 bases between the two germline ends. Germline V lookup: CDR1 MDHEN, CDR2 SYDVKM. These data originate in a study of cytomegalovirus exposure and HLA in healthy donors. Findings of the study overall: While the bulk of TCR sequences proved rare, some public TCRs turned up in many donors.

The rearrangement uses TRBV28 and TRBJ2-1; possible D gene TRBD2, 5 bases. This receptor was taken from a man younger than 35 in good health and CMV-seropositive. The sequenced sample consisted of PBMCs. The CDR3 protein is CASSLTSLVGAEQFF. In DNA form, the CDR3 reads TGTGCCAGCAGTTTAACGTCACTAGTTGGTGCTGAGCAGTTCTTC.